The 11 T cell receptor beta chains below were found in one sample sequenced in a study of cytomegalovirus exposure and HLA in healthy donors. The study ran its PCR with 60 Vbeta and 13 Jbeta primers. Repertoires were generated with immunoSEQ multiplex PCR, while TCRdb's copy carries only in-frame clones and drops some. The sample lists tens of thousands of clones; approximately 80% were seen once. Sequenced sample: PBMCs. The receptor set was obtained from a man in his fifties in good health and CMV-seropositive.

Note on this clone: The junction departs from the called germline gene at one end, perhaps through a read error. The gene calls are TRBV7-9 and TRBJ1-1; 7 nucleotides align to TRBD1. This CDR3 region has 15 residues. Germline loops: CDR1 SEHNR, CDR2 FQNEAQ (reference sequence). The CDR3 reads CSSRPGQRLNTEAFF. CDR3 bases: TGTTCCAGCCGACCGGGACAGAGACTGAACACTGAAGCTTTCTTT.

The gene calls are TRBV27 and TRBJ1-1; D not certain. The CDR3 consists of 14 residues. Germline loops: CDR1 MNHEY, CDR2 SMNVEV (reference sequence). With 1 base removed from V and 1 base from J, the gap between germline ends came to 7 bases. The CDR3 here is CASSLYPRNTEAFF. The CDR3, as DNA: TGTGCCAGCAGTTTATATCCCCGGAACACTGAAGCTTTCTTT.

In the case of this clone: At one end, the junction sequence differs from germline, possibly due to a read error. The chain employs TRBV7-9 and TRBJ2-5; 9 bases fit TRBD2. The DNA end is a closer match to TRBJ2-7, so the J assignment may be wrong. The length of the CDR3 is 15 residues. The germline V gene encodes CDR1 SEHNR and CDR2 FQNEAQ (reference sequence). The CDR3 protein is CSSSGGLAHAYEQYF. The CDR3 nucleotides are TGTTCCAGCAGCGGGGGACTAGCCCACGCCTACGAGCAGTACTTC.

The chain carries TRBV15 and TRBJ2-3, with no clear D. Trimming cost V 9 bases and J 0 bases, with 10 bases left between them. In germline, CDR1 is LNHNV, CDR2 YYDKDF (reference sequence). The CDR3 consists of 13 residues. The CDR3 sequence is CATRSSSTDTQYF. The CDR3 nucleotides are TGTGCCACTAGGAGCTCCAGCACAGATACGCAGTATTTT. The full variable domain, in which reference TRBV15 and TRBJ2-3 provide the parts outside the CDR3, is DAMVIQNPRYQVTQFGKPVTLSCSQTLNHNVMYWYQQKSSQAPKLLFHYYDKDFNNEADTPDNFQSRRPNTSFCFLDIRSPGLGDTAMYLCATRSSSTDTQYFGPGTRLTVL.

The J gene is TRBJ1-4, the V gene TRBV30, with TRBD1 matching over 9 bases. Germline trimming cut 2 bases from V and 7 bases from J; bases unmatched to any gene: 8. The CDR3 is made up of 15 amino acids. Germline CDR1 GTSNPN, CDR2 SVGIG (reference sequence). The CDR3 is CAWSMGGTGREKLFF. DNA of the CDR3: TGTGCCTGGAGTATGGGTGGGACAGGGCGTGAAAAACTGTTTTTT. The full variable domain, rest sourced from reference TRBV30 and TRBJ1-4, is SQTIHQWPATLVQPVGSPLSLECTVEGTSNPNLYWYRQAAGRGLQLLFYSVGIGQISSEVPQNLSASRPQDRQFILSSKKLLLSDSGFYLCAWSMGGTGREKLFFGSGTQLSVL.

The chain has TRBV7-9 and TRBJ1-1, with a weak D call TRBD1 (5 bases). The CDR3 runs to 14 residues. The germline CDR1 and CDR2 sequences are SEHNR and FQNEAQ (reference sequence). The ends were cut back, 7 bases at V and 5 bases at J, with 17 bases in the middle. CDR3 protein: CASTPLGVGTEAFF. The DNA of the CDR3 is TGTGCCAGCACCCCGCTAGGGGTAGGGACTGAAGCTTTCTTT. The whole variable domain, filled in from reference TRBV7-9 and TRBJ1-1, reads DTGVSQNPRHKITKRGQNVTFRCDPISEHNRLYWYRQTLGQGPEFLTYFQNEAQLEKSRLLSDRFSAERPKGSFSTLEIQRTEQGDSAMYLCASTPLGVGTEAFFGQGTRLTVV.

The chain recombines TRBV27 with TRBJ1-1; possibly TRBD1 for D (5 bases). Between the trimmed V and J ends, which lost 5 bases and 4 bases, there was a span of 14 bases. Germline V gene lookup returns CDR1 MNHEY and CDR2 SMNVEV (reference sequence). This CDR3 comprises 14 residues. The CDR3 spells CASSPWGVGTEAFF. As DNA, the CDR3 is TGTGCCAGCAGTCCTTGGGGCGTTGGCACTGAAGCTTTCTTT.

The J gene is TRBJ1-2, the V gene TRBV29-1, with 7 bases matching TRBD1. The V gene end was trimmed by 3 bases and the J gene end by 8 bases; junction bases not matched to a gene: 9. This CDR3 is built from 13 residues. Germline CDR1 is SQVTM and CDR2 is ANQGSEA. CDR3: CSVDRVSRGGYTF. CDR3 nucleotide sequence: TGCAGCGTTGATCGGGTGTCCAGGGGGGGCTACACCTTC.

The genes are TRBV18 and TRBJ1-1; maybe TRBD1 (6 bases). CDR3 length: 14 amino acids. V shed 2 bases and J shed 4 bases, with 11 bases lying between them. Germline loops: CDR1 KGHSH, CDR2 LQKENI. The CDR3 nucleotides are TGTGCCAGCTCACCAAGCACAGGGTCCACTGAAGCTTTCTTT. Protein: CASSPSTGSTEAFF.

Here the CDR3 DNA reads TGTGCCAGCAATCCGTCCAATCAGCCCCAGCATTTT. It yields the protein CASNPSNQPQHF. The chain combines TRBV6-4 with TRBJ1-5; D remains unclear. In germline, CDR1 is MRHNA, CDR2 SNTAGT. The CDR3 is 12 residues long. Trimming took 7 bases from V and 3 from J, leaving 7 bases between them.

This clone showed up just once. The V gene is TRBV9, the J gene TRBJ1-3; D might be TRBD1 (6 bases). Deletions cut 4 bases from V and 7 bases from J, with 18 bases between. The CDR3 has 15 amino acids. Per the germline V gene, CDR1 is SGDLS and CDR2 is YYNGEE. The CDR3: CASSTPGDTSNTIYF. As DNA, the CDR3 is TGTGCCAGCAGCACTCCAGGGGACACCTCTAACACCATATATTTT.